This T cell receptor beta chain was found in a study of cytomegalovirus exposure and HLA in healthy donors. Nominally healthy donors were sampled, though unrecorded immune exposures were likely. CDR3 length equals 16 residues. Unmatched junction bases numbered 10, after V lost 2 bases and J lost 8 bases. CDR1 and CDR2 (germline): ENHRY, SYGVKD. The sample holds a few counts of this clone. Researchers ran the PCR with 60 Vbeta and 13 Jbeta primers. Sequencing was performed with immunoSEQ multiplex PCR; in TCRdb, only in-frame clones are kept and a portion is missing. This table has 100,000 to 150,000 clones, roughly four fifths appearing once.

The chain combines TRBV10-3 with TRBJ2-1; TRBD2 agrees at 9 bases. The sample comprised PBMCs. The sequence derives from a male donor in good health and CMV-seropositive. In DNA, the CDR3 is TGTGCCATCAGTGAGGTGGGGCGGGAGGGCCGGGATGAGCAGTTCTTC. Translation gives CAISEVGREGRDEQFF.